The 28 T cell receptor beta chains given below trace back to one sample, sequenced in a study of OX40 agonist ivuxolimab in advanced cancers. Assay used: immunoSEQ multiplex PCR; TCRdb lists only in-frame clones, some missing. In the table there are 55,000 to 75,000 clones, 86% of which are singletons. This specimen was CD4+ or CD8+ T cells sorted from blood, taken in a trial of the OX40 agonist ivuxolimab. These receptor sequences come from an adult with an advanced solid tumor such as melanoma, head and neck, liver or kidney cancer.

The chain combines TRBV5-1 with TRBJ1-2, with 8 nucleotides matching TRBD1. Trimming took 2 bases from V and 8 from J; bases not matched to a gene: 8. There are 14 residues in the CDR3. Germline loops: CDR1 SGHRS, CDR2 YFSETQ. The CDR3 spells CASSFATGGDGYTF. The CDR3 bases are TGCGCCAGCAGCTTCGCAACAGGGGGTGACGGCTACACCTTC. The full variable domain, in which reference TRBV5-1 and TRBJ1-2 provide the parts outside the CDR3, is KAGVTQTPRYLIKTRGQQVTLSCSPISGHRSVSWYQQTPGQGLQFLFEYFSETQRNKGNFPGRFSGRQFSNSRSEMNVSTLELGDSALYLCASSFATGGDGYTFGSGTRLTVV.

The CDR3 loop reads CASSLDPQSANYGYTF. CDR3 DNA: TGTGCCAGCAGCTTAGATCCCCAGAGCGCTAACTATGGCTACACCTTC. This chain connects TRBV7-2 to TRBJ1-2; D gene uncertain. The germline V gene has CDR1 SGHTA and CDR2 FQGNSA. Trimming took off 1 base at V and 0 bases at J, with 12 bases between the two ends. The CDR3 runs to 16 residues.

The sample holds one count of this clone. The rearrangement uses TRBV6-5 and TRBJ2-7; 7 bases fit TRBD2. The CDR3 length is 15 residues. Trimming cost V 0 bases and J 2 bases; bases outside gene matches: 4. The V gene's germline CDR1 is MNHEY and CDR2 SVGAGI. The CDR3 loop reads CASSYSGRGTYEQYF. CDR3 sequence (DNA): TGTGCCAGCAGTTACTCCGGGCGGGGGACCTACGAGCAGTACTTC.

The chain carries TRBV6-6 and TRBJ1-2; 9 bases fit TRBD1. The CDR3 is 15 residues long. CDR1 and CDR2 from the germline V gene are MNHNY and SVGAGI (reference sequence). V dropped 6 bases and J dropped 4; count of bases not matched to a gene: 9. The CDR3 sequence: CASSLDRGDTYGYTF. The CDR3 DNA reads TGTGCCAGCAGCTTAGACAGGGGGGATACCTATGGCTACACCTTC.

The rearrangement joins TRBV29-1 to TRBJ2-5; TRBD1 matches at 8 bases. Germline CDR1 reads SQVTM; CDR2 reads ANQGSEA. The J segment lost 1 base and the V segment lost 2 bases, leaving 6 bases of the junction unmatched. CDR3 length equals 15 residues. The CDR3 is CSVEKQGAPQETQYF. CDR3 nucleotide sequence: TGCAGCGTTGAAAAGCAGGGGGCCCCCCAAGAGACCCAGTACTTC.

V usage is TRBV27 and J usage is TRBJ2-5; the D gene is possibly TRBD2 (5 bases). The length of the CDR3 is 18 residues. Trimming stripped 1 base from V and 1 base from J, with 19 bases between. Germline CDR1 and CDR2: MNHEY and SMNVEV (reference sequence). The CDR3 DNA reads as TGTGCCAGCAGTTTATTGAGGGTGGGGAGTGTGGGCCAAGAGACCCAGTACTTC. It codes for CASSLLRVGSVGQETQYF.

The chain has TRBV7-2 and TRBJ2-3; perhaps TRBD2 as D (6 bases). This CDR3 comprises 14 residues. V gave up 5 bases and J gave up 2 bases, with 11 bases separating them. Germline CDR1 reads SGHTA; CDR2 reads FQGNSA. This CDR3 reads CASSPTSFTDTQYF. CDR3 nucleotide sequence: TGTGCCAGCAGCCCGACTAGTTTCACAGATACGCAGTATTTT.

V usage is TRBV28 and J usage is TRBJ2-3; D call uncertain. This CDR3 comprises 13 residues. Germline V gene lookup returns CDR1 MDHEN and CDR2 SYDVKM. The V gene lost 4 bases and the J gene lost 0 bases, with 5 bases spanning the gap. The DNA for the CDR3 is TGTGCCAGCAGTTACGGGAGCACAGATACGCAGTATTTT. Translated: CASSYGSTDTQYF.

In nucleotides, the CDR3 is TGTGCCAGCAGTTGGTCAGGGAGAGAAGATGAGCAGTTCTTC. As protein: CASSWSGREDEQFF. This chain links TRBV6-6 with TRBJ2-1, with D possibly called TRBD1 or TRBD2 (5 bases each). The CDR3 contains 14 residues. V lost 4 bases and J lost 8, with 15 bases in between. CDR1 is MNHNY, CDR2 SVGAGI, per germline (reference sequence).

V usage is TRBV6-6 and J usage is TRBJ2-7, with no clear D. CDR3 length equals 10 residues. Trimming took off 8 bases at V and 2 bases at J, with 4 bases between the two ends. The germline V gene encodes CDR1 MNHNY and CDR2 SVGAGI (reference sequence). The CDR3 DNA reads TGTGCCAGCGGGCCCTACGAGCAGTACTTC. Amino acid sequence: CASGPYEQYF.

This chain links TRBV4-1 with TRBJ2-1; 10 bases are shared with TRBD2. The CDR3 runs to 20 residues. CDR1 and CDR2 (germline): MGHRA, YSYEKL. V shed 1 base and J 5 bases; nucleotides not matched to a gene: 17. CDR3 region: CASSQVGLRSGRGNNNEQFF. The CDR3 nucleotides are TGCGCCAGCAGCCAAGTCGGCCTAAGGAGCGGGAGGGGGAATAACAATGAGCAGTTCTTC.

This chain joins TRBV5-1 and TRBJ2-2, with D possibly being TRBD2 (6 bases). Per germline, CDR1 SGHRS and CDR2 YFSETQ. V shed 7 bases and J shed 2 bases, with 15 bases lying between them. The CDR3 length is 15 residues. CDR3 DNA: TGCGCCAGCCTAGCGTCTGGAGTTAACACCGGGGAGCTGTTTTTT. Encoded protein: CASLASGVNTGELFF.

Only one count was recorded for this clone. The chain has TRBV10-3 and TRBJ2-5; TRBD1 agrees at 10 bases. This CDR3 region has 16 residues. From germline, CDR1 is ENHRY and CDR2 SYGVKD. V lost 5 bases, J lost 5 bases, and 11 bases stayed unmatched. This CDR3 reads CAISTPGQGPVETQYF. In DNA, the CDR3 is TGTGCCATCAGTACACCGGGACAGGGGCCAGTCGAGACCCAGTACTTC.

The V gene is TRBV19, the J gene TRBJ1-6; D not certain. This CDR3 contains 13 residues. Trimming pared 7 bases from V and 10 bases from J, leaving 14 bases between. The germline V gene encodes CDR1 LNHDA and CDR2 SQIVND (reference sequence). The chain's CDR3 is CASTRQLDSPLHF. The CDR3 DNA is TGTGCCAGTACCCGCCAGCTGGACTCACCCCTCCACTTT.

This chain connects TRBV7-9 to TRBJ1-4; D is unresolved. The CDR3 has 15 residues. Germline CDR1 reads SEHNR; CDR2 reads FQNEAQ (reference sequence). Trimming took off 3 bases at V and 5 bases at J, with 13 bases between the two ends. CDR3 sequence: CASSLSNGENEKLFF. CDR3 in DNA: TGTGCCAGCAGCTTGTCCAACGGCGAGAATGAAAAACTGTTTTTT.

Only one count was recorded for this clone. The CDR3 nucleotides read TGTGCCAGCAGCTCGGGATTCCCTAACACTGAAGCTTTCTTT. This gives the protein CASSSGFPNTEAFF. The chain joins TRBV7-3 to TRBJ1-1; D remains ambiguous. Germline-derived CDR1 and CDR2 are SGHTA and FQGTGA. Trimming pared 4 bases from V and 2 bases from J, leaving 11 bases between. The CDR3 runs to 14 residues.

The V call is TRBV6-5, the J call TRBJ2-7; the match to TRBD2 covers 11 bases. V lost 6 bases to trimming and J lost 3 bases; unmatched junction nucleotides: 7. The germline V gene encodes CDR1 MNHEY and CDR2 SVGAGI. There are 15 residues in the CDR3. The CDR3 DNA is TGTGCCAGCAGCCTCACTAGCGGGAGAGGCTACGAGCAGTACTTC. It codes for CASSLTSGRGYEQYF.

This chain connects TRBV9 to TRBJ2-5, with 13 nucleotides matching TRBD2. Unmatched junction bases numbered 7, after V lost 4 bases and J lost 7 bases. The CDR3 runs to 15 residues. CDR1 SGDLS and CDR2 YYNGEE come from the germline V gene. The CDR3 here is CASSLGLAGEGTQYF. CDR3 nucleotide sequence: TGTGCCAGCAGCCTTGGACTAGCGGGAGAGGGGACCCAGTACTTC. The complete variable domain, with remaining parts taken from reference TRBV9 and TRBJ2-5, reads DSGVTQTPKHLITATGQRVTLRCSPRSGDLSVYWYQQSLDQGLQFLIQYYNGEERAKGNILERFSAQQFPDLHSELNLSSLELGDSALYFCASSLGLAGEGTQYFGPGTRLLVL.

This clone was seen once. The chain has TRBV7-9 and TRBJ2-1; D unresolved. Trimming shortened V by 3 bases and J by 3 bases, and 9 bases separated the two germline ends. The CDR3 loop spans 14 amino acids. CDR1 and CDR2 (germline): SEHNR, FQNEAQ (reference sequence). CDR3 coding DNA: TGTGCCAGCAGCTTTCAGGACGACTACAATGAGCAGTTCTTC. This codes for CASSFQDDYNEQFF.

The J gene is TRBJ2-3, the V gene TRBV28; D call uncertain. V lost 5 bases and J 2 bases, leaving 17 bases between the germline ends. The CDR3 spans 16 residues. Germline V gene data show CDR1 as MDHEN and CDR2 as SYDVKM. CDR3 sequence (DNA): TGTGCCAGCAGTCCCCTCCCCCGTAGCTTCACAGATACGCAGTATTTT. Amino acids: CASSPLPRSFTDTQYF.

V is TRBV5-4 and J is TRBJ2-7; tentatively, D is TRBD1 (5 bases). The length of the CDR3 is 14 residues. Trimming removed 0 bases from V and 2 bases from J, with 9 bases in between. Germline loops: CDR1 SGHNT, CDR2 YYREEE (reference sequence). CDR3: CASSLDQGAYEQYF. Written as DNA, the CDR3 is TGTGCCAGCAGCTTGGATCAGGGTGCCTACGAGCAGTACTTC. Full variable domain (rest looked up from reference TRBV5-4 and TRBJ2-7): ETGVTQSPTHLIKTRGQQVTLRCSSQSGHNTVSWYQQALGQGPQFIFQYYREEENGRGNFPPRFSGLQFPNYSSELNVNALELDDSALYLCASSLDQGAYEQYFGPGTRLTVT.

The chain combines TRBV4-1 with TRBJ1-1; possible D gene TRBD1, 5 bases. Trimming cost V 6 bases and J 10 bases, with 21 bases left between them. This CDR3 is 14 amino acids long. The germline V gene encodes CDR1 MGHRA and CDR2 YSYEKL. The chain's CDR3 is CASSLGGVRRGAFF. CDR3 DNA: TGCGCCAGCAGTCTAGGAGGGGTACGGAGGGGAGCTTTCTTT.

This chain links TRBV7-9 with TRBJ1-1, with a possible D match to TRBD1 (5 bases). The CDR3 contains 14 residues. The germline CDR1 and CDR2 sequences are SEHNR and FQNEAQ (reference sequence). The germline V and J ends were trimmed by 0 bases and 1 base, with 6 bases remaining between them. CDR3 protein: CASSLAGRNTEAFF. CDR3 nucleotide sequence: TGTGCCAGCAGCTTAGCGGGGCGGAACACTGAAGCTTTCTTT.

The J gene is TRBJ2-1, the V gene TRBV7-8, with 7 bases matching TRBD2. Trimming took 7 bases from V and 0 from J; bases not matched to a gene: 6. The CDR3 runs 15 residues. The germline CDR1 and CDR2 sequences are SGHVS and FQNEAQ. The CDR3 nucleotides read TGTGCCAGCAAGCAGCGGGATCTCTCCTACAATGAGCAGTTCTTC. Protein sequence: CASKQRDLSYNEQFF.

This chain connects TRBV6-5 to TRBJ2-5, with 9 bases matching TRBD1. The CDR3 has 15 amino acids. Germline CDR1 is MNHEY and CDR2 is SVGAGI. V trimming: 0 bases; J trimming: 5 bases; junction bases outside the gene matches: 4. This CDR3 reads CASSYSQGAYETQYF. The CDR3 nucleotides are TGTGCCAGCAGTTACTCACAGGGGGCGTATGAGACCCAGTACTTC.

The J gene is TRBJ1-2, the V gene TRBV7-2; perhaps TRBD1 as D (5 bases). CDR1 SGHTA and CDR2 FQGNSA come from the germline V gene. V gave up 6 bases and J gave up 8 bases, with 16 bases separating them. The CDR3 runs 13 residues. The CDR3 here is CASSFTGTPGYTF. The CDR3 coding sequence is TGTGCCAGCAGTTTTACCGGGACTCCCGGCTACACCTTC.

This clone was picked up a small number of times. The chain is built from TRBV7-2 and TRBJ2-1; D gene unclear. The CDR3 sequence is 14 residues long. V was cut by 5 bases and J by 7 bases, with 15 bases left in between. The germline CDR1 and CDR2 sequences are SGHTA and FQGNSA. The CDR3: CASSPGPSRNEQFF. In DNA, the CDR3 is TGTGCCAGCAGCCCCGGGCCCAGCAGAAATGAGCAGTTCTTC.

The V gene is TRBV19, the J gene TRBJ1-1; TRBD1 aligns across 7 bases. The CDR3 length is 15 residues. V was pared by 3 bases and J by 4 bases, with 8 bases of the junction left unmatched. CDR1 is LNHDA and CDR2 is SQIVND in the germline V gene (reference sequence). CDR3: CASSMRGPMGTEAFF. CDR3 DNA sequence: TGTGCCAGTAGTATGAGGGGGCCCATGGGCACTGAAGCTTTCTTT.